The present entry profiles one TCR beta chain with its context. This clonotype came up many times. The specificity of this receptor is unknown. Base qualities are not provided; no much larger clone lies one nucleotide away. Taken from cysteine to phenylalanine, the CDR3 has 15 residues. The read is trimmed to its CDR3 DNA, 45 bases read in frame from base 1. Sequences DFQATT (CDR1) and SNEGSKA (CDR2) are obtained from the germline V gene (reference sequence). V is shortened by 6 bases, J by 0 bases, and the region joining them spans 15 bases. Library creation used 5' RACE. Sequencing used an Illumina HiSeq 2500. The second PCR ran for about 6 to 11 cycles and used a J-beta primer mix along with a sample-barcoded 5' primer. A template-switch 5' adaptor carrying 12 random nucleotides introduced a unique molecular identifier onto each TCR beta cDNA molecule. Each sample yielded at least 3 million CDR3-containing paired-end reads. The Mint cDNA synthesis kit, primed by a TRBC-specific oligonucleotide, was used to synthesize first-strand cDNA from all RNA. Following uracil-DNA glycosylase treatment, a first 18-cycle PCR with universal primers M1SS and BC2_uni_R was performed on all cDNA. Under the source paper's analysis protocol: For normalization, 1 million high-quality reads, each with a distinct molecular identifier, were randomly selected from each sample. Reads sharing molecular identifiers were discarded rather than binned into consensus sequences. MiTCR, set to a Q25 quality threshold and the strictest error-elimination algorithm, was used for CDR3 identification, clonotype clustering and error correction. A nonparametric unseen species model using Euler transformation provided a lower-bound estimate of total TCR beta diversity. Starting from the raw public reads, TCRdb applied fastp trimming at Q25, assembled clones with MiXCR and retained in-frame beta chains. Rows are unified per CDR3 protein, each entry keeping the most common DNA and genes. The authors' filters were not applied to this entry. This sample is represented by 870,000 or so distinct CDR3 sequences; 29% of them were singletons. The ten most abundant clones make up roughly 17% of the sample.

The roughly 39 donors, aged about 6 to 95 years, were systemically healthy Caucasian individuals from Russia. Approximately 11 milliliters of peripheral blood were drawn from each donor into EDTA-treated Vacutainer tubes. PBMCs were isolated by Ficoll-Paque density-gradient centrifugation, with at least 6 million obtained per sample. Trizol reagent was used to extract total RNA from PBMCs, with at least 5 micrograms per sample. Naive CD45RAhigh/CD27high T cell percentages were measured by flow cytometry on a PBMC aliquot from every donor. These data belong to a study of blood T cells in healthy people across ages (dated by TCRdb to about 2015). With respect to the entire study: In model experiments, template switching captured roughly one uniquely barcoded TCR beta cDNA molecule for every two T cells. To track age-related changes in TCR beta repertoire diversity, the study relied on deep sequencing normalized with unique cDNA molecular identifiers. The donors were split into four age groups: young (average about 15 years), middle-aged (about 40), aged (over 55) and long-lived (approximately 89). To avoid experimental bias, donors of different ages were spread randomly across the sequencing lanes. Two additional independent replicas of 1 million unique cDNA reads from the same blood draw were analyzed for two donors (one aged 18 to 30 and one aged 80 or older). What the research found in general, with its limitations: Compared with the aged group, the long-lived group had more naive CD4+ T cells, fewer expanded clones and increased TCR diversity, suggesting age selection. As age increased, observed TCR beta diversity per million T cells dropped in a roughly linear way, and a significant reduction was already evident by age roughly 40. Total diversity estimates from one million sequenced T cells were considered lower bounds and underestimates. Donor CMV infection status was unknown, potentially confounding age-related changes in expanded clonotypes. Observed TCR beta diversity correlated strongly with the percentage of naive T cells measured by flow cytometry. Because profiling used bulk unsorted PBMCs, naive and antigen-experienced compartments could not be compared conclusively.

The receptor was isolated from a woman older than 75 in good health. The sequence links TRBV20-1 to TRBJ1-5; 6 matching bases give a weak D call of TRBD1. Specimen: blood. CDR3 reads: CSAAGGLGSNQPQHF. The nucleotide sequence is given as TGCAGTGCGGCCGGGGGGCTGGGTAGCAATCAGCCCCAGCATTTT.